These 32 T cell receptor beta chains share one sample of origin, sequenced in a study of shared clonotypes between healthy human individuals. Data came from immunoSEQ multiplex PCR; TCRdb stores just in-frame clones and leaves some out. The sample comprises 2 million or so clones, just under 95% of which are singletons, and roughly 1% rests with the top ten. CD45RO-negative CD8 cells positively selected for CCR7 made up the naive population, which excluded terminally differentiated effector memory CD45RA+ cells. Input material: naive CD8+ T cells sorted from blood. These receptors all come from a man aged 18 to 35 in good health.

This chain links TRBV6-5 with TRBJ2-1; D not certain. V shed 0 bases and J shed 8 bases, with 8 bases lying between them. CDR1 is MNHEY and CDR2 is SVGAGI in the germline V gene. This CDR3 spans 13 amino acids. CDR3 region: CASSYSIVDEQFF. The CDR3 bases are TGTGCCAGCAGTTACTCTATTGTCGATGAGCAGTTCTTC.

The CDR3 coding sequence is TGTGCCAGCAGCTTAGAACAGATGACAGATACGCAGTATTTT. Translation gives CASSLEQMTDTQYF. The V call is TRBV7-9, the J call TRBJ2-3; the D is unclear. V dropped 1 base and J dropped 3 bases, with 8 bases sitting between them. The CDR3 length is 14 residues. Germline loops: CDR1 SEHNR, CDR2 FQNEAQ (reference sequence).

CDR3 sequence reads: CAWSLSGSLDTQYF. DNA of the CDR3: TGTGCCTGGAGTCTTAGCGGGAGCCTAGATACGCAGTATTTT. The rearrangement uses TRBV30 and TRBJ2-3, with 9 nucleotides matching TRBD2. The V segment lost 2 bases and the J segment 5 bases; nucleotides outside the gene matches: 5. Per the germline V gene, CDR1 is GTSNPN and CDR2 is SVGIG (reference sequence). There are 14 residues in the CDR3. The full variable domain, its missing parts supplied by reference TRBV30 and TRBJ2-3, is SQTIHQWPATLVQPVGSPLSLECTVEGTSNPNLYWYRQAAGRGLQLLFYSVGIGQISSEVPQNLSASRPQDRQFILSSKKLLLSDSGFYLCAWSLSGSLDTQYFGPGTRLTVL.

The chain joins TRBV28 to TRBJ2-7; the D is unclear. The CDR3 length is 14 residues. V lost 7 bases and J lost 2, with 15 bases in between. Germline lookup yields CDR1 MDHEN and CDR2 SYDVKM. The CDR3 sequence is CASTLDVLAYEQYF. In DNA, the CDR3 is TGTGCCAGCACCTTAGATGTACTTGCCTACGAGCAGTACTTC.

This chain's CDR3 is CASQGWDTDTQYF. The DNA for the CDR3 is TGTGCCAGCCAGGGGTGGGACACAGATACGCAGTATTTT. This chain connects TRBV6-6 to TRBJ2-3, with D possibly TRBD1 on 6 matching bases. There are 13 residues in the CDR3. Trimming pared 8 bases from V and 2 bases from J, leaving 11 bases between. Germline values: CDR1 MNHNY, CDR2 SVGAGI (reference sequence).

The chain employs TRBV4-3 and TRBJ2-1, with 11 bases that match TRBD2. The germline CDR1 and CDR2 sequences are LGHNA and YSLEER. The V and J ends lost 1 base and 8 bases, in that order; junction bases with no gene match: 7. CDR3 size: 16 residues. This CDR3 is CASSQATSGSRDEQFF. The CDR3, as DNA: TGCGCCAGCAGCCAAGCAACTAGCGGGAGCAGGGATGAGCAGTTCTTC.

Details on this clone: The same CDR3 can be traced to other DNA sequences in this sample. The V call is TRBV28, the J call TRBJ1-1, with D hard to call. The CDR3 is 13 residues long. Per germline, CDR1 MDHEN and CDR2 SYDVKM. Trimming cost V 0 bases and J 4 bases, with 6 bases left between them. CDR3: CASSLWGITEAFF. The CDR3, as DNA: TGTGCCAGCAGTTTATGGGGGATCACTGAAGCTTTCTTT. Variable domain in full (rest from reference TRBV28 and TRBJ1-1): DVKVTQSSRYLVKRTGEKVFLECVQDMDHENMFWYRQDPGLGLRLIYFSYDVKMKEKGDIPEGYSVSREKKERFSLILESASTNQTSMYLCASSLWGITEAFFGQGTRLTVV.

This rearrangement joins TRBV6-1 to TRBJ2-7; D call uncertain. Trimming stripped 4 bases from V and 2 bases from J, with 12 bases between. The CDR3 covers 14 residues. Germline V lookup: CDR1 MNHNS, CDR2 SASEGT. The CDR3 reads CASSVAGATYEQYF. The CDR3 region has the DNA TGTGCCAGCAGTGTGGCAGGAGCTACCTACGAGCAGTACTTC.

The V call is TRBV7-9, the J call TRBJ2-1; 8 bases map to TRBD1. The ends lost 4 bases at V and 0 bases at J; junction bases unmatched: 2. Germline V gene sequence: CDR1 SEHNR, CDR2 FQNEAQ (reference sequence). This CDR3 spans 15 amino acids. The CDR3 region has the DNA TGTGCCAGCAGCTCGACAGGGGACTCCTACAATGAGCAGTTCTTC. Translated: CASSSTGDSYNEQFF.

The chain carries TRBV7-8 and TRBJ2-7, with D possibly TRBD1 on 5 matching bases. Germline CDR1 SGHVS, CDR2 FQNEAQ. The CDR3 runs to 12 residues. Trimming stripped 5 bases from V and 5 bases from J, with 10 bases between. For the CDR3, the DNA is TGTGCCAGCAGCAACCAGGGCCACGAGCAGTACTTC. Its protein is CASSNQGHEQYF.

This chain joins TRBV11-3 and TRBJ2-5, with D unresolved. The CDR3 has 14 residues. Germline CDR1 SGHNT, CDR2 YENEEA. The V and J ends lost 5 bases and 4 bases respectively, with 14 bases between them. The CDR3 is CASSNTASIETQYF. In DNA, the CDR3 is TGTGCCAGCAGCAACACTGCGAGCATAGAGACCCAGTACTTC.

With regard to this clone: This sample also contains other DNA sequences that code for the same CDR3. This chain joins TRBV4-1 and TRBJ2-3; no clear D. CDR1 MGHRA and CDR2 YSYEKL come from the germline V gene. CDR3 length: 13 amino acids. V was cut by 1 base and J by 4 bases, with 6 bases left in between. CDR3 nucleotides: TGCGCCAGCAGCCAAGGTCTAGCAGATACGCAGTATTTT. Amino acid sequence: CASSQGLADTQYF.

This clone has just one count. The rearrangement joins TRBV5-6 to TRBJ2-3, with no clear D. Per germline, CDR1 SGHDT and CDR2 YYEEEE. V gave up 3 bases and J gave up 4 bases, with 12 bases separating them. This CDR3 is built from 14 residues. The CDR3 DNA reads TGTGCCAGCAGCTGGCAGATCTGGCCAGATACGCAGTATTTT. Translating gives CASSWQIWPDTQYF.

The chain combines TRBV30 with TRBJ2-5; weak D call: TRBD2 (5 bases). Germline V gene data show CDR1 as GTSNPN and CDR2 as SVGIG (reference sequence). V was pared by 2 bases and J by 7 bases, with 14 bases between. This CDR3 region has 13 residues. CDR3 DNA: TGTGCCTGGAGTCACTCACCCGGAGGGACCCAGTACTTC. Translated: CAWSHSPGGTQYF.

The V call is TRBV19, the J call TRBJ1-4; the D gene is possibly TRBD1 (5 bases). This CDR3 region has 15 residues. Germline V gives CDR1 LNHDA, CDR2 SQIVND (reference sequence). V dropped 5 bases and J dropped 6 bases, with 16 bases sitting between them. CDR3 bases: TGTGCCAGTAGTGAATACAGGATAGAGGATGAAAAACTGTTTTTT. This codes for CASSEYRIEDEKLFF.

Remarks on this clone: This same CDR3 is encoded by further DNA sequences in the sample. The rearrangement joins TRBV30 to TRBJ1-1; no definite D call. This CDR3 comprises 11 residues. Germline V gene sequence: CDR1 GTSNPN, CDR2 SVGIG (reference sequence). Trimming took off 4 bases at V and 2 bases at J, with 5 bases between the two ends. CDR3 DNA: TGTGCCTGGAAGGCTAACACTGAAGCTTTCTTT. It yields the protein CAWKANTEAFF.

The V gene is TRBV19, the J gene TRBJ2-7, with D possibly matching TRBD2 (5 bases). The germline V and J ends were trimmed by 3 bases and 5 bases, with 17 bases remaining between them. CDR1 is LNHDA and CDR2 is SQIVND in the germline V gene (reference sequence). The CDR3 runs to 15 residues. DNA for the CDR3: TGTGCCAGTAGTATTGCGGGTTCCTACGGGGACGAGCAGTACTTC. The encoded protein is CASSIAGSYGDEQYF.

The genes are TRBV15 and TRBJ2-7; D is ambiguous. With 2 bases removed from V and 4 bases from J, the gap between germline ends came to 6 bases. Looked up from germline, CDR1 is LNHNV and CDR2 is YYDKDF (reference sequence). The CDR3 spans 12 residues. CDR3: CATSRTKYEQYF. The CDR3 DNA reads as TGTGCCACCAGCAGAACCAAATACGAGCAGTACTTC.

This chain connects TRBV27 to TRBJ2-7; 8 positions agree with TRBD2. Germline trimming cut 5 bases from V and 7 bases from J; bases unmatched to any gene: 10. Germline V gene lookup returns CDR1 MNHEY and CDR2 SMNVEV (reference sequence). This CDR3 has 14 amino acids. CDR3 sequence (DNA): TGTGCCAGCAGTCTGGGACTAGGGGGTGAGGAGCAGTACTTC. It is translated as CASSLGLGGEEQYF.

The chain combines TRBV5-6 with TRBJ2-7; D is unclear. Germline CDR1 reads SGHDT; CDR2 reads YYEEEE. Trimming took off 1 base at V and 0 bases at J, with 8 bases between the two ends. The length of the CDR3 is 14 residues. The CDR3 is CASSLFGDSYEQYF. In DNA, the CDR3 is TGTGCCAGCAGCTTGTTTGGAGACTCCTACGAGCAGTACTTC.

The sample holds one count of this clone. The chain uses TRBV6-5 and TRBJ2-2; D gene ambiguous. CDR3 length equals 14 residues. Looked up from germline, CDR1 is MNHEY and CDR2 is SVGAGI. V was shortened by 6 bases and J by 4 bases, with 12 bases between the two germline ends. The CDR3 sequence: CASSSVSPTGELFF. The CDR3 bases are TGTGCCAGCAGCTCGGTGAGCCCCACCGGGGAGCTGTTTTTT.

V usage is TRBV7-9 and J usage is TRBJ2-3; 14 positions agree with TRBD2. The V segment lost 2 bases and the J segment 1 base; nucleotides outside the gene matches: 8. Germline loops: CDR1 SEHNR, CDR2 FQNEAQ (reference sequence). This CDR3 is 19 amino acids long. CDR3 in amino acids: CASSLIGLAGGDGTDTQYF. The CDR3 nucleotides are TGTGCCAGCAGCTTAATTGGACTAGCGGGAGGAGATGGCACAGATACGCAGTATTTT.

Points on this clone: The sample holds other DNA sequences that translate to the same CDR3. The DNA of the CDR3 is TGTGCCAGCAGTTTACAGGGCTACAATGAGCAGTTCTTC. It codes for CASSLQGYNEQFF. This chain connects TRBV28 to TRBJ2-1, with D perhaps matching TRBD1 (5 bases). The ends were cut back, 2 bases at V and 3 bases at J, with 5 bases in the middle. In germline, CDR1 is MDHEN, CDR2 SYDVKM. The CDR3 spans 13 residues.

In DNA, the CDR3 is TGTGCCAGCAGCTTAGCGGGGACTACTAATGAAAAACTGTTTTTT. Its translation is CASSLAGTTNEKLFF. V usage is TRBV7-9 and J usage is TRBJ1-4; a possible D gene is TRBD1 (5 bases). Germline values: CDR1 SEHNR, CDR2 FQNEAQ (reference sequence). Trimming removed 0 bases at V and 2 bases at J, with 7 bases between. This CDR3 contains 15 residues.

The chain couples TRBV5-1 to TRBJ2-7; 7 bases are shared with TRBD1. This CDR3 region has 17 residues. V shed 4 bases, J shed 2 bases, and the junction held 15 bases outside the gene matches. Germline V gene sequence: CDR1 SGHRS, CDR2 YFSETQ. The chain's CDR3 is CASSPTHRGSLTYEQYF. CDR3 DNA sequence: TGCGCCAGCAGCCCTACTCACAGGGGTAGCCTGACCTACGAGCAGTACTTC.

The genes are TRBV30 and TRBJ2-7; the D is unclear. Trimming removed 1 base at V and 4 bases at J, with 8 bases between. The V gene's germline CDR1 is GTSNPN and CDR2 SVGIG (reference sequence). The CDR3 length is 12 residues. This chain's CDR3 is CAWSGKVYEQYF. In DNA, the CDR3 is TGTGCCTGGAGTGGGAAGGTTTACGAGCAGTACTTC.

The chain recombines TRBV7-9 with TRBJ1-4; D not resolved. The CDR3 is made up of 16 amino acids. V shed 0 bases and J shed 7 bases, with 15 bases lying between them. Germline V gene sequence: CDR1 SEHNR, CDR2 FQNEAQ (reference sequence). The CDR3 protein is CASSLARTAPSEKLFF. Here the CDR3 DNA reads TGTGCCAGCAGCTTAGCGAGGACCGCCCCCAGTGAAAAACTGTTTTTT.

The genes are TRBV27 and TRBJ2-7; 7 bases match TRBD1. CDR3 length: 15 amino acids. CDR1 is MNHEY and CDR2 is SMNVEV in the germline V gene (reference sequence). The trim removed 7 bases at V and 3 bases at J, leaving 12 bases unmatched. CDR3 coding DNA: TGTGCCAGCACTAAAAGGAGGACAGGAGTCTACGAGCAGTACTTC. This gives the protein CASTKRRTGVYEQYF.

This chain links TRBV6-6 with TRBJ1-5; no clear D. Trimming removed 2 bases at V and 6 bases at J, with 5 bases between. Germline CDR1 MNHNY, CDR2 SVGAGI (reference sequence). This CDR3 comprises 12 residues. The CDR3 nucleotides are TGTGCCAGCAGTTACCAAGGTCAGCCCCAGCATTTT. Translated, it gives CASSYQGQPQHF.

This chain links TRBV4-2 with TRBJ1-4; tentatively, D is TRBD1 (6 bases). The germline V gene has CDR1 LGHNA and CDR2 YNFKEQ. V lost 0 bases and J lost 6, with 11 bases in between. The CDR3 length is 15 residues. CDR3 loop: CASSQDHRVDEKLFF. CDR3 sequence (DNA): TGTGCCAGCAGCCAAGATCACAGGGTCGATGAAAAACTGTTTTTT.

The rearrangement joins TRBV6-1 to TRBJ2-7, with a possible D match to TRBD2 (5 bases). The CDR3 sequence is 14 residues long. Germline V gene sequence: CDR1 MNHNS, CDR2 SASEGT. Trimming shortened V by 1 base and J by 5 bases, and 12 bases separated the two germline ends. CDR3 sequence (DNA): TGTGCCAGCAGTGAAGAAGAGGGTCGCCACGAGCAGTACTTC. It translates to CASSEEEGRHEQYF.

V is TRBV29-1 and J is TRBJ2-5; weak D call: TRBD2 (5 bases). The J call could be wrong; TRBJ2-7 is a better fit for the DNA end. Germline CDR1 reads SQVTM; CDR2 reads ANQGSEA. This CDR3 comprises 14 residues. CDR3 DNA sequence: TGCAGCGTTGAAGATGACTCGGGAAGCTACGAGCAGTACTTC. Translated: CSVEDDSGSYEQYF.